Each of the 22 T cell receptor beta chains below was sequenced from the same sample in a study of response to subunit inactivated influenza vaccine (dated by TCRdb to about 2018). Library prep was done by RT-PCR. Instrument on record: Illumina HiSeq 2500. The public reads were reprocessed in TCRdb via fastp at Q25 and MiXCR, keeping in-frame beta chains. Each record represents a unique CDR3 protein, reported with the most common genes and DNA among its rows. The table for this sample lists 500,000 to 600,000 distinct CDR3 sequences; 10% to 12% of them were counted only once. The ten largest clones capture about 11% of the sample. The same sample was also used in a study of T cells expressing NK-cell markers. As that second paper reports: TCR beta cDNA libraries were made by 5'RACE template switching that added a universal primer site and unique molecular identifiers.

The material was PBMCs from blood, obtained on the day of vaccination. These TCRs come from a man in his fifties or sixties who received an inactivated influenza vaccine. Donor details come from another sample of the same person, matched by shared clones.

The rearrangement uses TRBV7-9 and TRBJ2-7; 8 bases agree with TRBD1. V trimming: 5 bases; J trimming: 3 bases; junction bases outside the gene matches: 9. The CDR3 has 15 residues. Germline values: CDR1 SEHNR, CDR2 FQNEAQ (reference sequence). CDR3 sequence (DNA): TGTGCCAGCAGCCCGACAGGGGATGGGAACTACGAGCAGTACTTC. Encoded protein: CASSPTGDGNYEQYF.

About this clonotype itself: One end of the junction varies from germline; a read error may be responsible. The J gene is TRBJ2-2, the V gene TRBV6-2 or TRBV6-3, with D possibly matching TRBD1 (6 bases). Germline CDR1 is MNHEY and CDR2 is SVGEGT. This CDR3 contains 15 residues. CDR3 residues: CASSRYRVNTGELIF. CDR3 sequence (DNA): TGTGCCAGCAGTAGGTACAGGGTAAACACCGGGGAGCTGATTTTT.

This chain links TRBV20-1 with TRBJ2-1; D ambiguous. The germline CDR1 and CDR2 sequences are DFQATT and SNEGSKA (reference sequence). The CDR3 loop spans 13 amino acids. Trimming removed 5 bases from V and 2 bases from J, with 10 bases in between. The CDR3 DNA follows: TGCAGTGCTGGGCCATATCCCTACAATGAGCAGTTCTTC. Residues: CSAGPYPYNEQFF.

The sample holds many counts of this clonotype. This chain joins TRBV18 and TRBJ2-7, with TRBD2 matching 10 bases. The CDR3 spans 15 residues. J gave up 5 bases and V 3 bases, and 7 bases lay outside the gene matches. CDR1 and CDR2 from the germline V gene are KGHSH and LQKENI. CDR3 bases: TGTGCCAGCTCACCTCCGGGACTAGCGACGCACGAGCAGTACTTC. Protein: CASSPPGLATHEQYF.

This clonotype was detected only a few times. This chain connects TRBV7-8 to TRBJ2-7, with D maybe TRBD1 (5 bases). V shed 1 base and J shed 7 bases, with 14 bases lying between them. The CDR3 runs 14 residues. Germline CDR1 and CDR2: SGHVS and FQNEAQ. In DNA form, the CDR3 reads TGTGCCAGCAGCTTAGGAGGCAGGGTGGAGGAGCAGTACTTC. Its protein product is CASSLGGRVEEQYF.

This clonotype was recorded a few times. CDR3 bases: TGTGCCAGCAGCCCCCAACCGGGACTAGCGGGGGGGCCTCGCACAGATACGCAGTATTTT. It codes for CASSPQPGLAGGPRTDTQYF. V gene TRBV4-2 combines with J gene TRBJ2-3; 16 positions match TRBD2. The CDR3 loop spans 20 amino acids. Germline CDR1 is LGHNA and CDR2 is YNFKEQ. The V gene end was trimmed by 4 bases and the J gene end by 1 base; junction bases not matched to a gene: 11.

The chain uses TRBV6-2 or TRBV6-3 and TRBJ2-2; 8 nucleotides line up with TRBD2. The CDR3 covers 15 residues. J lost 7 bases, V lost 5 bases, and 9 bases had no gene match. Germline V gene lookup returns CDR1 MNHEY and CDR2 SVGEGT. CDR3 amino acids: CASSTGTRAFGELFF. The CDR3 nucleotides read TGTGCCAGCAGTACTGGGACTAGAGCGTTCGGGGAGCTGTTTTTT.

In this sample, this clonotype turned up a few times. This chain connects TRBV20-1 to TRBJ2-3, with D possibly matching TRBD1 (6 bases). Looked up from germline, CDR1 is DFQATT and CDR2 is SNEGSKA (reference sequence). The CDR3 contains 13 residues. The V gene lost 4 bases and the J gene lost 0 bases, with 8 bases spanning the gap. The CDR3 is CSATGVSTDTQYF. The CDR3 DNA sequence: TGCAGTGCTACAGGGGTGAGCACAGATACGCAGTATTTT.

This clonotype was found a few times. The V and J genes are TRBV7-2 and TRBJ2-1; D perhaps matches TRBD1 (5 bases). Germline V gene sequence: CDR1 SGHTA, CDR2 FQGNSA. CDR3 size: 15 residues. V gave up 1 base and J gave up 4 bases, with 11 bases separating them. CDR3 DNA: TGTGCCAGCAGCTTAGAGGTTGCAGGGTACAATGAGCAGTTCTTC. Protein product: CASSLEVAGYNEQFF. The entire variable domain, with the rest obtained from reference TRBV7-2 and TRBJ2-1, is as follows: GAGVSQSPSNKVTEKGKDVELRCDPISGHTALYWYRQSLGQGLEFLIYFQGNSAPDKSGLPSDRFSAERTGGSVSTLTIQRTQQEDSAVYLCASSLEVAGYNEQFFGPGTRLTVL.

V is TRBV4-2 and J is TRBJ2-1, with no clear D. Germline CDR1 and CDR2: LGHNA and YNFKEQ. Trimming removed 3 bases from V and 9 bases from J, with 12 bases in between. The CDR3 consists of 13 residues. CDR3 nucleotides: TGTGCCAGCAGCCAGGCCATTTTTACTGAGCAGTTCTTC. This encodes CASSQAIFTEQFF.

This chain uses TRBV20-1 with TRBJ1-2, with D uncertain. Germline V lookup: CDR1 DFQATT, CDR2 SNEGSKA (reference sequence). The CDR3 consists of 11 residues. Trimming took 4 bases from V and 8 from J, leaving 11 bases between them. Written as DNA, the CDR3 is TGCAGTGCTATCGACCTCCTCGGCTACACCTTC. It codes for CSAIDLLGYTF.

This clonotype was recorded a few times. The rearrangement links TRBV6-2 or TRBV6-3 to TRBJ2-1; D perhaps matches TRBD1 (6 bases). V lost 5 bases and J 0 bases, leaving 14 bases between the germline ends. There are 16 residues in the CDR3. Germline V gene data show CDR1 as MNHEY and CDR2 as SVGEGT. The CDR3 protein is CASSIIGTTSYNEQFF. CDR3 nucleotides: TGTGCCAGCAGTATCATCGGGACAACCTCCTACAATGAGCAGTTCTTC.

CDR3 DNA sequence: TGTGCCAGCAGTCAGACTAGCGGGAGGTACGAGCAGTACTTC. This gives the protein CASSQTSGRYEQYF. The V and J genes are TRBV28 and TRBJ2-7, with TRBD2 matching 13 bases. Germline CDR1 MDHEN, CDR2 SYDVKM. Losses at the gene ends were 5 bases for V and 4 bases for J; bases not matched to a gene: 2. The CDR3 is 14 residues long.

The chain couples TRBV6-4 to TRBJ2-3, with a weak D call TRBD2 (6 bases). Looked up from germline, CDR1 is MRHNA and CDR2 is SNTAGT. The V end was cut by 0 bases, the J end by 10 bases, with 17 bases between. This CDR3 is 15 amino acids long. DNA of the CDR3: TGTGCCAGCAGTGACTCTCGGGGGTCTGGGCTGCCGCAGTATTTT. It translates to CASSDSRGSGLPQYF.

This clonotype occurred many times. The chain is built from TRBV25-1 and TRBJ2-3; unclear D gene. This CDR3 has 11 amino acids. The germline CDR1 and CDR2 sequences are MGHDK and SYGVNS. V lost 7 bases and J 10 bases, leaving 12 bases between the germline ends. CDR3 amino acids: CASIRQAPQYF. The CDR3 nucleotides are TGTGCCAGCATAAGGCAGGCGCCGCAGTATTTT.

This clonotype showed up just a few times. This chain connects TRBV15 to TRBJ1-4; D not resolved. CDR1 and CDR2 (germline): LNHNV, YYDKDF (reference sequence). V was pared by 0 bases and J by 8 bases, with 10 bases between. The CDR3 is 14 amino acids. This CDR3 is CATSRDYIWEKLFF. CDR3 coding DNA: TGTGCCACCAGCAGAGATTACATATGGGAAAAACTGTTTTTT.

The rearrangement links TRBV19 to TRBJ2-7; the D call may be TRBD1 or TRBD2 (5 bases each). The CDR3 loop spans 13 amino acids. The V end lost 6 bases, the J end lost 7 bases, and 16 bases lay between the germline ends. Germline V lookup: CDR1 LNHDA, CDR2 SQIVND (reference sequence). CDR3 loop: CASSATWGSEQYF. CDR3 DNA sequence: TGTGCCAGTAGCGCCACTTGGGGGTCAGAGCAGTACTTC.

The rearrangement uses TRBV6-2 or TRBV6-3 and TRBJ2-2; D gene uncertain. Germline CDR1 MNHEY, CDR2 SVGEGT. The CDR3 has 14 amino acids. With 7 bases removed from V and 4 bases from J, the gap between germline ends came to 13 bases. In DNA, the CDR3 is TGTGCCAGCAATTTAAACCTGATCACCGGGGAGCTGTTTTTT. Translation gives CASNLNLITGELFF.

V is TRBV9 and J is TRBJ2-1; TRBD2 matches 9 bases. The V and J ends lost 0 bases and 6 bases, in that order; junction bases with no gene match: 7. CDR1 is SGDLS and CDR2 is YYNGEE in the germline V gene. The CDR3 contains 16 residues. The CDR3 coding sequence is TGTGCCAGCAGCGTAGGTCCCAGCGGGAGGAGCAATGAGCAGTTCTTC. Protein product: CASSVGPSGRSNEQFF. The full variable domain, rest sourced from reference TRBV9 and TRBJ2-1, is DSGVTQTPKHLITATGQRVTLRCSPRSGDLSVYWYQQSLDQGLQFLIQYYNGEERAKGNILERFSAQQFPDLHSELNLSSLELGDSALYFCASSVGPSGRSNEQFFGPGTRLTVL.

This clonotype was seen repeatedly, ten times or more. The rearrangement uses TRBV5-1 and TRBJ2-4; a weak D match, TRBD2 (6 bases). V was cut by 6 bases and J by 1 base, with 17 bases left in between. The CDR3 extends over 16 amino acids. The germline gives CDR1 SGHRS, CDR2 YFSETQ. In DNA form, the CDR3 reads TGCGCCAGCACCCTTGGAGGAGGGTTGGCCAAAAACATTCAGTACTTC. This codes for CASTLGGGLAKNIQYF.

At least ten counts were recorded for this clonotype. J is TRBJ2-2 and V is TRBV7-3, with no clear D. Germline CDR1 is SGHTA and CDR2 is FQGTGA. Between the trimmed V and J ends, which lost 0 bases and 0 bases, there was a span of 8 bases. The CDR3 totals 16 residues. CDR3 nucleotide sequence: TGTGCCAGCAGCTTAACGGACGCGGCGAACACCGGGGAGCTGTTTTTT. Translating it yields CASSLTDAANTGELFF.

This clonotype was seen repeatedly, ten times or more. The chain uses TRBV12-3 or TRBV12-4 and TRBJ1-1, with D possibly TRBD1 on 5 matching bases. Trimming took 6 bases from V and 3 from J, leaving 17 bases between them. This CDR3 is 15 amino acids long. The DNA for the CDR3 is TGTGCCAGCAGCTCCGGGGGGGGTGGAGACACTGAAGCTTTCTTT. Its protein is CASSSGGGGDTEAFF.